This T cell receptor beta chain was profiled in a study of T cell repertoires in cytomegalovirus infection. TCRdb called the reads again in MiXCR, with one record for every CDR3 protein. In the table there are around 300,000 distinct CDR3 sequences, approximately 25% of which are singletons. This clonotype was observed at least ten times. Its antigen is not known. V shed 5 bases, J shed 3 bases, and the junction held 10 bases outside the gene matches. Germline V gene sequence: CDR1 SGHTA, CDR2 FQGNSA. The CDR3 extends over 15 amino acids. Regarding the study as a whole: Predominance within the ex vivo response was attributable to HLA-C-restricted CMV-specific TCR beta clonotypes. Totalled public TCR beta family frequency picked out people who carried CMV plus the relevant HLA.

V usage is TRBV7-2 and J usage is TRBJ2-7, with 7 bases aligning to TRBD1. Here the sequenced sample was cultured PBMCs, taken from culture after CMV antigen stimulation. The TCR originated in a human donor in good health (CMV status not recorded). Some clones in this sample may be carry-over from other donors' samples. CDR3 in amino acids: CASSPQPGGNYEQYF. In DNA form, the CDR3 reads TGTGCCAGCAGCCCGCAGCCAGGGGGAAACTACGAGCAGTACTTC. Looking up the rest from reference TRBV7-2 and TRBJ2-7 gives the full variable domain: GAGVSQSPSNKVTEKGKDVELRCDPISGHTALYWYRQSLGQGLEFLIYFQGNSAPDKSGLPSDRFSAERTGGSVSTLTIQRTQQEDSAVYLCASSPQPGGNYEQYFGPGTRLTVT.